This TCR beta chain was sequenced in a study of T-cell reconstitution after alpha-beta-depleted transplantation in children. Notes on the study in general: A year post-transplant, T-cell counts and diversity derived mostly from newly produced T cells. In patients about two months after transplant, alpha-beta T cells reportedly arose from several hundred expanded graft clones.

The CDR3 sequence is 14 residues long. Germline V gene data show CDR1 as DFQATT and CDR2 as SNEGSKA (reference sequence). V was clipped by 0 bases and J by 1 base, with 10 bases between them. This clonotype was picked up a small number of times. Antigen unknown. Preparing the TCRbeta library involved the use of unique molecular identifiers. TCRdb used MiXCR to reprocess the PCR reads, holding one entry per CDR3 protein. The sample yields more than 200,000 distinct CDR3 sequences, roughly 24% seen once. This receptor was obtained from a girl under 10 years old with Fanconi anemia, due to receive a stem cell transplant. The V and J genes are TRBV20-1 and TRBJ2-7; unclear D gene. Sample: PBMCs, taken before TCRalphabeta/CD19-depleted stem cell transplant. CDR3 amino acids: CSARDRLVSYEQYF. Here the CDR3 DNA reads TGCAGTGCTAGAGATCGCCTAGTGTCCTACGAGCAGTACTTC.